The 19 T cell receptor beta chains given below trace back to one sample, sequenced in a study of regulatory T cells in long-lasting Graves disease. Time point given: newly diagnosed GD, antithyroid drugs for less than 3 months. Making the TCR library involved RNA that had been extracted from PBMCs. Investigators prepared the TCR beta libraries by applying iRepertoire HTBI primers and Arm-PCR of CDR3 regions. One entry per CDR3 protein, called by TCRdb with MiXCR from the multiplex PCR reads. The sample has a few hundred thousand distinct CDR3 sequences, under 20% seen once. This sample was also put to use in a study of T cells in Graves' hyperthyroidism and ophthalmopathy.

This specimen consisted of peripheral blood mononuclear cells (PBMCs), obtained at new diagnosis, from a patient treated with antithyroid drugs. The receptor source for this set is a woman in her late teens or twenties with Graves disease.

This clonotype was seen many times. This sequence joins TRBV5-1 and TRBJ2-5; a weak D match, TRBD1 (5 bases). The germline V gene encodes CDR1 SGHRS and CDR2 YFSETQ. This CDR3 comprises 13 residues. Trimming left V 7 bases short and J 0 bases short, with 10 bases between. CDR3 amino acids: CASREGDQETQYF. The CDR3 nucleotides read TGCGCCAGCCGAGAAGGGGACCAAGAGACCCAGTACTTC.

The chain has TRBV29-1 and TRBJ2-5, with D possibly being TRBD2 (6 bases). Trimming cost V 3 bases and J 4 bases, with 24 bases left between them. The CDR3 totals 17 residues. Germline V gene data show CDR1 as SQVTM and CDR2 as ANQGSEA. The CDR3 sequence is CSVDPLERARSGETQYF. As DNA, the CDR3 is TGCAGCGTTGATCCCCTGGAGCGGGCCAGATCGGGAGAGACCCAGTACTTC. Complete variable domain (other parts from reference TRBV29-1 and TRBJ2-5): SAVISQKPSRDICQRGTSLTIQCQVDSQVTMMFWYRQQPGQSLTLIATANQGSEATYESGFVIDKFPISRPNLTFSTLTVSNMSPEDSSIYLCSVDPLERARSGETQYFGPGTRLLVL.

On this clonotype: This may arise from a read error, as a much more abundant clone is one base away. The chain uses TRBV20-1 and TRBJ2-7, with 8 nucleotides matching TRBD2. V trimming: 8 bases; J trimming: 6 bases; junction bases outside the gene matches: 15. The CDR3 contains 14 residues. Germline CDR1 is DFQATT and CDR2 is SNEGSKA (reference sequence). CDR3 protein: CSTPRGSGSGEQYF. The DNA for the CDR3 is TGCAGTACCCCACGAGGGAGCGGGAGTGGCGAGCAGTACTTC.

This chain links TRBV20-1 with TRBJ2-1; the match to TRBD2 covers 9 bases. V lost 1 base, J lost 4 bases, and 5 bases stayed unmatched. Germline assignment: CDR1 DFQATT and CDR2 SNEGSKA (reference sequence). This CDR3 is 15 amino acids long. Here the CDR3 DNA reads TGCAGTGCTAGAGTCAGACTAGCGGATTACAATGAGCAGTTCTTC. This sequence encodes CSARVRLADYNEQFF.

This clonotype has at least ten counts. The genes are TRBV4-1 and TRBJ2-7; the D is unclear. CDR3 length: 16 amino acids. Trimming removed 1 base from V and 0 bases from J, with 13 bases in between. Germline V lookup: CDR1 MGHRA, CDR2 YSYEKL. CDR3 nucleotides: TGCGCCAGCAGCCAAGGTACAGCTCTCGCCTCCTACGAGCAGTACTTC. Translated, it gives CASSQGTALASYEQYF.

Regarding this clonotype: Since a much larger clone is just one base distant, this may be a read error. This sequence joins TRBV11-2 and TRBJ1-4; D remains unclear. This CDR3 comprises 14 residues. Germline values: CDR1 SGHAT, CDR2 FQNNGV. CDR3 coding DNA: TGTGCCAGCAGCTCGGGTTGGGCTTTCGAAAATCTGTTTTTT. Protein sequence: CASSSGWAFENLFF.

In its sample, this clonotype was seen a few times. This chain links TRBV7-3 with TRBJ1-6; D ambiguous. V lost 1 base, J lost 4 bases, and 11 bases lay in between. The CDR3 spans 16 residues. CDR1 SGHTA and CDR2 FQGTGA come from the germline V gene. CDR3 region: CASSLNGPEYNSPLHF. The CDR3 region has the DNA TGTGCCAGCAGCTTAAACGGTCCAGAATATAATTCACCCCTCCACTTT. The entire variable domain, with the rest obtained from reference TRBV7-3 and TRBJ1-6, is as follows: GAGVSQTPSNKVTEKGKYVELRCDPISGHTALYWYRQSLGQGPEFLIYFQGTGAADDSGLPNDRFFAVRPEGSVSTLKIQRTERGDSAVYLCASSLNGPEYNSPLHFGNGTRLTVT.

This clonotype appeared many times. The chain links TRBV28 to TRBJ1-2; 7 nucleotides line up with TRBD1. This CDR3 is built from 12 residues. The V gene end was trimmed by 1 base and the J gene end by 10 bases; junction bases not matched to a gene: 3. CDR1 is MDHEN and CDR2 is SYDVKM in the germline V gene. The CDR3, as DNA: TGTGCCAGCAGTTTATTAGGACAGGCCTACACCTTC. Encoded protein: CASSLLGQAYTF.

The chain couples TRBV19 to TRBJ1-2; no reliable D call. The CDR3 covers 12 residues. V gave up 7 bases and J gave up 3 bases, with 9 bases separating them. Per the germline V gene, CDR1 is LNHDA and CDR2 is SQIVND (reference sequence). The CDR3 region is CASTQGHYGYTF. In DNA, the CDR3 is TGTGCCAGTACTCAAGGCCACTATGGCTACACCTTC.

This clonotype was observed a few times. The chain carries TRBV30 and TRBJ1-6; 8 bases fit TRBD1. The germline CDR1 and CDR2 sequences are GTSNPN and SVGIG (reference sequence). This CDR3 is 16 amino acids long. The V and J ends lost 5 bases and 6 bases, in that order; junction bases with no gene match: 12. CDR3 in DNA: TGTGCCTGGGCCAGGACAGGGAGTACTATTAATTCACCCCTCCACTTT. The encoded protein is CAWARTGSTINSPLHF.

This clonotype was seen repeatedly, ten times or more. V usage is TRBV5-1 and J usage is TRBJ2-3; 8 positions agree with TRBD2. Trimming took 1 base from V and 4 from J; bases not matched to a gene: 8. Germline-derived CDR1 and CDR2 are SGHRS and YFSETQ. The CDR3 has 16 amino acids. The CDR3 protein is CASSLTGTSSADTQYF. The CDR3 coding sequence is TGCGCCAGCAGCTTGACCGGGACTAGTTCGGCAGATACGCAGTATTTT.

The V and J genes are TRBV12-3 or TRBV12-4 and TRBJ1-5; D is unresolved. Trimming pared 2 bases from V and 2 bases from J, leaving 19 bases between. The CDR3 covers 18 residues. The CDR3 region has the DNA TGTGCCAGCAGTTTAATCGTGCTCCACTCCAAGGGCAATCAGCCCCAGCATTTT. It specifies CASSLIVLHSKGNQPQHF.

The chain carries TRBV6-4 and TRBJ2-2; D unresolved. V lost 6 bases, J lost 5 bases, and 10 bases lay in between. The CDR3 sequence is 13 residues long. Germline CDR1 is MRHNA and CDR2 is SNTAGT. The CDR3 is CASRAYSTGELFF. The CDR3 DNA reads TGTGCCAGCAGAGCCTATAGTACCGGGGAGCTGTTTTTT.

This clonotype was observed at least ten times. This chain uses TRBV28 with TRBJ1-2; TRBD1 matches at 10 bases. This CDR3 comprises 16 residues. Germline CDR1 MDHEN, CDR2 SYDVKM. The J segment lost 6 bases and the V segment lost 6 bases, leaving 13 bases of the junction unmatched. The CDR3 bases are TGTGCCAGCAGCCCGAGACAGGGGGCGGTAGTTAATGGCTACACCTTC. Its translation: CASSPRQGAVVNGYTF.

Ten or more counts support this clonotype. This chain uses TRBV28 with TRBJ1-5; the D is unclear. This CDR3 region has 14 residues. V shed 3 bases and J shed 4 bases, with 10 bases lying between them. In germline, CDR1 is MDHEN, CDR2 SYDVKM. CDR3 nucleotides: TGTGCCAGCAGTTTTCTAGGCGGAAATCAGCCCCAGCATTTT. Translation: CASSFLGGNQPQHF.

In this sample, this clonotype turned up a few times. The genes are TRBV12-3 or TRBV12-4 and TRBJ1-4; D perhaps matches TRBD1 (5 bases). The CDR3 spans 15 residues. V was shortened by 3 bases and J by 5 bases, with 13 bases between the two germline ends. This CDR3 reads CASSFQGSFNEKLFF. CDR3 nucleotide sequence: TGTGCCAGCAGTTTCCAGGGTAGCTTCAATGAAAAACTGTTTTTT.

The chain joins TRBV6-1 to TRBJ2-2; D may be TRBD2 (6 bases). Germline CDR1 MNHNS, CDR2 SASEGT. The CDR3 runs 13 residues. V was cut by 6 bases and J by 6 bases, with 11 bases left in between. CDR3 sequence reads: CASRPPGAGELFF. For the CDR3, the DNA is TGTGCCAGCAGACCTCCGGGAGCCGGGGAGCTGTTTTTT.

There are many counts of this clonotype. The chain uses TRBV12-3 or TRBV12-4 and TRBJ1-1; TRBD1 is a possible D gene (5 bases). The CDR3 sequence is 15 residues long. V was shortened by 1 base and J by 1 base, with 10 bases between the two germline ends. The CDR3 DNA reads TGTGCCAGCAGTTTAGGGGACGACCGGAACACTGAAGCTTTCTTT. Its protein product is CASSLGDDRNTEAFF.

This clonotype was recorded at least ten times. This chain uses TRBV5-1 with TRBJ1-2; D is perhaps TRBD1 (5 bases). The V end lost 4 bases, the J end lost 7 bases, and 17 bases lay between the germline ends. Germline lookup yields CDR1 SGHRS and CDR2 YFSETQ. The CDR3 runs 14 residues. CDR3 sequence (DNA): TGCGCCAGCAGCATAAATAGGGACGGCTTTGGCTACACCTTC. This translates into CASSINRDGFGYTF.